The T cell receptor (beta chain) described here comes from a study of cytomegalovirus exposure and HLA in healthy donors. Study findings and constraints: Among CMV-associated TCR beta chains, most appeared HLA-restricted in a later analysis. The study designated about 160 TCR beta chains cytomegalovirus-associated. A later examination showed that TCR association rates differed by HLA locus, with DRB1 most and HLA-C fewest.

Vbeta (60) and Jbeta (13) primers were used in the PCR. Libraries were prepared by immunoSEQ multiplex PCR; TCRdb keeps only in-frame clonotypes and omits some of them. The data show approximately 140,000 clones, nearly 80% seen once. CDR1 LGHNA and CDR2 YNFKEQ come from the germline V gene. Between the trimmed V and J ends, which lost 4 bases and 9 bases, there was a span of 15 bases. This CDR3 has 13 amino acids. In regard to this clone: Its antigen is not known.

The V call is TRBV4-2, the J call TRBJ1-1; no clear D gene. Source material: PBMCs. The receptor's source is a man in his forties in good health and CMV-seropositive. This chain's CDR3 is CASSPERLPKAFF. In DNA, the CDR3 is TGTGCCAGCAGCCCCGAAAGACTGCCGAAAGCTTTCTTT.